This T cell receptor beta chain was documented in a study of T cell changes during pregnancy in multiple sclerosis (dated by TCRdb to about 2019). Regarding the study in general: The study examined how the T cell repertoire changed over the course of pregnancy in women with multiple sclerosis.

Comment on this clone: Its target antigen remains unknown. Base qualities are not provided; no much larger clone lies one nucleotide away.

The method was the immunoSEQ multiplex PCR assay. In its TCRdb copy, this immuneACCESS table keeps in-frame sequences only and misses some clones. Where compared with another copy, unresolved V genes explain less than half of these, and the others have no known cause. Counted in this sample were 60,000 to 85,000 clones; just over 90% of them appeared once. The top ten constitute roughly 1.4% of the sample. From a lookup of the germline V gene (reference sequence), CDR1 and CDR2 are LNHDA and SQIVND. Its CDR3 holds 15 amino acids, cysteine through phenylalanine. CDR3 DNA is the only sequence kept; it has 45 bases, read in frame from the first base. After removal of 5 bases from V and 2 bases from J, the junction retains 8 bases not matched to a gene.

The sample in question was peripheral blood, obtained in the second trimester of pregnancy. This clonotype was obtained from a female donor with multiple sclerosis, enrolled in a pregnancy study. The rearrangement combines TRBV19 with TRBJ1-2; TRBD1 agrees with 7 junctional bases. CDR3 loop: CASSSSGQENYGYTF. The sequenced DNA is TGTGCCAGTAGTTCCTCCGGACAGGAGAACTATGGCTACACCTTC. Reference TRBV19 and TRBJ1-2 proteins supply the regions before and after the CDR3; the full variable domain is: DGGITQSPKYLFRKEGQNVTLSCEQNLNHDAMYWYRQDPGQGLRLIYYSQIVNDFQKGDIAEGYSVSREKKESFPLTVTSAQKNPTAFYLCASSSSGQENYGYTFGSGTRLTVV.